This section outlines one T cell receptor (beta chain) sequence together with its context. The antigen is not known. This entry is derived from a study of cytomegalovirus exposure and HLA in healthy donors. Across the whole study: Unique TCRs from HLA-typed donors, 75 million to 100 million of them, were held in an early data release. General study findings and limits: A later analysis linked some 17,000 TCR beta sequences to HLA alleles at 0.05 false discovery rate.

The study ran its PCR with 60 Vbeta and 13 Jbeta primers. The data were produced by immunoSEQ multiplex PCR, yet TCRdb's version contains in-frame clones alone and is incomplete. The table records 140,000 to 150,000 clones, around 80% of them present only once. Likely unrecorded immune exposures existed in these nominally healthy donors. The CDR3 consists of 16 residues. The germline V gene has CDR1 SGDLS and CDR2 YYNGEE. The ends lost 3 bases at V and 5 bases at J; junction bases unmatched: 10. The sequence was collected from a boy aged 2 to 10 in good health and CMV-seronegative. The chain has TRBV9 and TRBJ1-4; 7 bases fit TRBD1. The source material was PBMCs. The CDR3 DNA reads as TGTGCCAGCAGCGGGACAGGCGGGCAATTCAATGAAAAACTGTTTTTT. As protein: CASSGTGGQFNEKLFF.